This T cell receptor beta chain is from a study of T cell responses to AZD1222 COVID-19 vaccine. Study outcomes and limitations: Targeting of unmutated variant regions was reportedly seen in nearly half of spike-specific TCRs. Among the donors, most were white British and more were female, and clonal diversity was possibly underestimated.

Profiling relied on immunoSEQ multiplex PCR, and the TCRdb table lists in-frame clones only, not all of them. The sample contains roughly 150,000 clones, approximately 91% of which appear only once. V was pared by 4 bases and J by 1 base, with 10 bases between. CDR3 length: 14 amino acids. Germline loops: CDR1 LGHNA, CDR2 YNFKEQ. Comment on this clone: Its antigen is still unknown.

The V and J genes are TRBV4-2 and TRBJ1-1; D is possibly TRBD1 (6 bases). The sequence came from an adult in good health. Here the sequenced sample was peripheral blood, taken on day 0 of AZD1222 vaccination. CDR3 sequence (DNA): TGTGCCAGCAGCCCACGGACAGCGAACACTGAAGCTTTCTTT. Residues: CASSPRTANTEAFF.